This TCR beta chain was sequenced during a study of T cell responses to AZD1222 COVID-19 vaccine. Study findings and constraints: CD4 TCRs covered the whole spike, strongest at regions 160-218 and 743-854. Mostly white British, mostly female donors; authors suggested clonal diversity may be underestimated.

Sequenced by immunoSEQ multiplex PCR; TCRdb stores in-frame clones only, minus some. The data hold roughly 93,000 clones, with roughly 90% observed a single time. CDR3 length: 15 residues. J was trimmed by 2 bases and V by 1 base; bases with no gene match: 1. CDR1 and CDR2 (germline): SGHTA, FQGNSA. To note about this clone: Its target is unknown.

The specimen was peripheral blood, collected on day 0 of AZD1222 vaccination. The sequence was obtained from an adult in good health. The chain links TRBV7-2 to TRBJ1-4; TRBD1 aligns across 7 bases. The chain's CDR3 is CASSLVRGTNEKLFF. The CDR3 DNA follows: TGTGCCAGCAGCTTAGTCAGGGGGACTAATGAAAAACTGTTTTTT.